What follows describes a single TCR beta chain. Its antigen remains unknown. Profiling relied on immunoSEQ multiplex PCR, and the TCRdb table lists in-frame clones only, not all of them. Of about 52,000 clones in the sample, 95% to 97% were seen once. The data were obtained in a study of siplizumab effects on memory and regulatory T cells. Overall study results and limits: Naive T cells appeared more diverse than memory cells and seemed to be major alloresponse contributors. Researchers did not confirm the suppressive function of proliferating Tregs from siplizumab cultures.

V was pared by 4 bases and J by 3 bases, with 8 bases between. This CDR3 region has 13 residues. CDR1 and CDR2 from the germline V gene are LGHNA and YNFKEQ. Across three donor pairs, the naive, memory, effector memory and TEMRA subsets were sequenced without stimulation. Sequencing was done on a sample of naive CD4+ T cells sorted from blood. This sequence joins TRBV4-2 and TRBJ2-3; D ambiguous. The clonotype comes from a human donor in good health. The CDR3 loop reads CASSRRATDTQYF. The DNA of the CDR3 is TGTGCCAGCAGCCGCCGGGCGACAGATACGCAGTATTTT.